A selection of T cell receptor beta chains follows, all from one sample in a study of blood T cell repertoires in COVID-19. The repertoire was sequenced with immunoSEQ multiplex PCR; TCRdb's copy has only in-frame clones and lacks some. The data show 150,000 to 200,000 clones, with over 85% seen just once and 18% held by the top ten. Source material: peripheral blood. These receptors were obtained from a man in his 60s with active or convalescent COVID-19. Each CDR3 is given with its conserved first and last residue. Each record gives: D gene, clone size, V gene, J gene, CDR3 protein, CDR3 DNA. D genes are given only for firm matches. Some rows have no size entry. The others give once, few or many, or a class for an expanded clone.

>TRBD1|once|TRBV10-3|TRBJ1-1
CAIRENPDRVTEAFF
TGTGCCATCAGGGAAAACCCGGACAGGGTCACTGAAGCTTTCTTT
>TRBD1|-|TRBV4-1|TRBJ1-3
CASSQGDRAGNTIYF
TGCGCCAGCAGCCAAGGGGACAGGGCTGGAAACACCATATATTTT
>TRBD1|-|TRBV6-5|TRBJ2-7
CASSYAAGQGFYEQYF
TGTGCCAGCAGTTATGCGGCGGGACAGGGGTTCTACGAGCAGTACTTC
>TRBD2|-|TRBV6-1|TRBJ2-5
CASSELRGVSGSIRETQYF
TGTGCCAGCAGTGAACTCCGTGGTGTTAGCGGGAGTATCAGGGAGACCCAGTACTTC
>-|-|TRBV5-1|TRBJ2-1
CASSLSAETGNEQFF
TGCGCCAGCAGCTTATCAGCGGAGACGGGCAATGAGCAGTTCTTC
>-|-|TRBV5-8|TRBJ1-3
CASSLDMANTIYF
TGTGCCAGCAGCTTAGATATGGCAAACACCATATATTTT
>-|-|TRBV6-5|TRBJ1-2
CASSYLPGSGYTF
TGTGCCAGCAGTTACCTCCCTGGGAGTGGCTACACCTTC
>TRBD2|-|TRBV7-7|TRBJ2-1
CASSRLSGSSNNEQFF
TGTGCCAGCAGCCGATTAAGCGGGAGCTCGAACAATGAGCAGTTCTTC
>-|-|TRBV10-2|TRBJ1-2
CASSVDSNYGYTF
TGCGCCAGCAGTGTGGACAGCAACTATGGCTACACCTTC
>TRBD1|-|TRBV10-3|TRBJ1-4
CAISETSTGGDEKLFF
TGTGCCATCAGTGAGACCTCGACAGGGGGAGATGAAAAACTGTTTTTT
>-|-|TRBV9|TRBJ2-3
CASSVVDTDTQYF
TGTGCCAGCAGCGTAGTAGATACAGATACGCAGTATTTT
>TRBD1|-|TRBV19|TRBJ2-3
CASSTGTERDTQYF
TGTGCCAGTAGTACCGGGACAGAACGAGATACGCAGTATTTT
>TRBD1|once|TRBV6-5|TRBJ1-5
CATARGTGDSQPQHF
TGTGCCACCGCGAGGGGGACAGGGGATTCTCAGCCCCAGCATTTT
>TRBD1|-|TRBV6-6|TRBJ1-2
CASRGPGQGIYGYTF
TGTGCCAGCAGGGGCCCGGGACAGGGGATATATGGCTACACCTTC
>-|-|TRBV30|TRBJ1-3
CAWSAFGLYGNTIYF
TGTGCCTGGAGTGCGTTCGGGTTATATGGAAACACCATATATTTT
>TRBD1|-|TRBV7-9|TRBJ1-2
CASSTDRGHFYGYTF
TGTGCCAGCAGTACGGACAGGGGCCACTTCTATGGCTACACCTTC
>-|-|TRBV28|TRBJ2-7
CASTMGHSYEQYF
TGTGCCAGCACCATGGGACATTCCTACGAGCAGTACTTC